Each of the 6 T cell receptor beta chains below was sequenced from the same sample in a study. TCRdb reprocessed the RT-PCR reads via MiXCR and lists one record per CDR3 protein. Here the sample spans about 680,000 distinct CDR3 sequences, approximately 14% being singletons. Input material: memory CD4+ T cells from blood. These receptors all stem from a female donor in good health, serving as a healthy control.

This clonotype was picked up many times. The chain is built from TRBV5-1 and TRBJ2-5; D might be TRBD2 (5 bases). The CDR3 has 15 amino acids. Per the germline V gene, CDR1 is SGHRS and CDR2 is YFSETQ. V shed 3 bases and J shed 1 base, with 13 bases lying between them. The CDR3 spells CASSSSSGAQETQYF. CDR3 coding DNA: TGCGCCAGCAGCTCTTCAAGCGGAGCCCAAGAGACCCAGTACTTC.

About this clonotype itself: This may stem from a read error, because a much larger clone lies one nucleotide away. The V gene is TRBV20-1, the J gene TRBJ2-3; D is undetermined. CDR3 size: 11 residues. The germline V and J ends were trimmed by 1 base and 5 bases, with 4 bases remaining between them. Germline CDR1 is DFQATT and CDR2 is SNEGSKA (reference sequence). CDR3 loop: CSARVLDTQYF. Here the CDR3 DNA reads TGCAGTGCTAGAGTGTTAGATACGCAGTATTTT.

This clonotype was picked up one time. The chain is built from TRBV29-1 and TRBJ2-1; 11 bases are shared with TRBD2. The CDR3 covers 13 residues. Germline CDR1 and CDR2: SQVTM and ANQGSEA. V was clipped by 7 bases and J by 7 bases; unmatched bases: 6. The CDR3 loop reads CSATSGGTNEQFF. CDR3 sequence (DNA): TGCAGCGCCACTAGCGGGGGAACAAATGAGCAGTTCTTC.

This clonotype was seen at least ten times. The V gene is TRBV20-1, the J gene TRBJ2-1; D gene ambiguous. Germline V CDR1 and CDR2: DFQATT, SNEGSKA (reference sequence). This CDR3 region has 17 residues. V was cut by 6 bases and J by 2 bases, with 23 bases left in between. The CDR3 reads CSAKLVSALVTYNEQFF. For the CDR3, the DNA is TGCAGTGCAAAGTTAGTATCCGCCTTGGTAACCTACAATGAGCAGTTCTTC.

This clonotype turned up a few times. CDR3 sequence: CASSLFGTENTEAFF. The CDR3 bases are TGTGCCAGCAGTTTATTTGGGACCGAGAACACTGAAGCTTTCTTT. V is TRBV28 and J is TRBJ1-1; tentative D call: TRBD1 (5 bases). Per the germline V gene, CDR1 is MDHEN and CDR2 is SYDVKM. V was clipped by 1 base and J by 1 base, with 10 bases between them. The CDR3 contains 15 residues.

The chain couples TRBV9 to TRBJ2-5, with 8 bases fitting TRBD1. Germline V gene data show CDR1 as SGDLS and CDR2 as YYNGEE. CDR3 length equals 15 residues. The junction had 7 bases not matched to a gene; V was cut back by 1 base and J by 5 bases. CDR3 region: CASSVSGGFAETQYF. CDR3 nucleotides: TGTGCCAGCAGCGTATCAGGGGGCTTTGCGGAGACCCAGTACTTC.